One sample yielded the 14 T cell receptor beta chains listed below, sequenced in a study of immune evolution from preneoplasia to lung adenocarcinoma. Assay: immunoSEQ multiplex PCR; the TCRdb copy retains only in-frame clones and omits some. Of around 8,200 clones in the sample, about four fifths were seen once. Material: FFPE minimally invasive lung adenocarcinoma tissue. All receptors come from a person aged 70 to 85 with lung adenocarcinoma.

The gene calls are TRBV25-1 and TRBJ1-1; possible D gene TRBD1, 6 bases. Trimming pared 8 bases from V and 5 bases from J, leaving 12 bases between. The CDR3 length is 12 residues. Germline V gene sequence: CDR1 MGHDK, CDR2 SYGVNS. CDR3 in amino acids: CASGSGVTEAFF. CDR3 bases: TGTGCCAGCGGCTCAGGGGTAACTGAAGCTTTCTTT.

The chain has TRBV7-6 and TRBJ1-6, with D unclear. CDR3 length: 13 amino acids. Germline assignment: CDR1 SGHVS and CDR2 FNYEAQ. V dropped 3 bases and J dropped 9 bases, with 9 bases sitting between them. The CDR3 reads CASSFRTGSPLHF. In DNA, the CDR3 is TGTGCCAGCAGCTTCAGAACCGGTTCACCCCTCCACTTT. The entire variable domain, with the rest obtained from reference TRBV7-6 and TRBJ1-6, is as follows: GAGVSQSPRYKVTKRGQDVALRCDPISGHVSLYWYRQALGQGPEFLTYFNYEAQQDKSGLPNDRFSAERPEGSISTLTIQRTEQRDSAMYRCASSFRTGSPLHFGNGTRLTVT.

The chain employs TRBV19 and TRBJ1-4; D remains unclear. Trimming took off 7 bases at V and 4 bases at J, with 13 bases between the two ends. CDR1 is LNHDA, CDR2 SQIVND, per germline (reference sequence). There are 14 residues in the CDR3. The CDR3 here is CASTNGAFNEKLFF. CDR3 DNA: TGTGCCAGTACGAACGGCGCCTTTAATGAAAAACTGTTTTTT.

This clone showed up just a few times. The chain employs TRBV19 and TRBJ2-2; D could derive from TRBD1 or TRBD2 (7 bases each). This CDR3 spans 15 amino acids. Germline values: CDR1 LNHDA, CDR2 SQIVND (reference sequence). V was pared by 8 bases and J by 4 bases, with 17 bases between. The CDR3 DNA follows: TGTGCCAGTGGGGGGGACAGCTTTTTCACCGGGGAGCTGTTTTTT. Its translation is CASGGDSFFTGELFF.

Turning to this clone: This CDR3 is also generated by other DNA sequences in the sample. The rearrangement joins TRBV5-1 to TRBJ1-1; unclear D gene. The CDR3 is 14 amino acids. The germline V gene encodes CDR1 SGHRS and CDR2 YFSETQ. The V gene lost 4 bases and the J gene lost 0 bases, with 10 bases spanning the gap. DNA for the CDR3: TGCGCCAGCAGCCCAGACACCTTGAACACTGAAGCTTTCTTT. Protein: CASSPDTLNTEAFF.

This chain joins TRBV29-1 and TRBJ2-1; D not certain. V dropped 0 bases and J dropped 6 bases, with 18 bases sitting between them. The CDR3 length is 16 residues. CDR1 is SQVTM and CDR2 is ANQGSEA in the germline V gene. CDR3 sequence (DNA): TGCAGCGTTGAAGACTGGACGAGAGGACGAGCCAATGAGCAGTTCTTC. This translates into CSVEDWTRGRANEQFF.

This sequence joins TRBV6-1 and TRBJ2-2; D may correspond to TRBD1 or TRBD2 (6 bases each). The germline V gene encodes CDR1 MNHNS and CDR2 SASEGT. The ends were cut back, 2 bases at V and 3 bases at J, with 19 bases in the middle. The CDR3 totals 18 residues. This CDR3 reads CASSERSWGATDTGELFF. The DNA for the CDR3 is TGTGCCAGCAGTGAAAGGAGTTGGGGGGCTACGGACACCGGGGAGCTGTTTTTT.

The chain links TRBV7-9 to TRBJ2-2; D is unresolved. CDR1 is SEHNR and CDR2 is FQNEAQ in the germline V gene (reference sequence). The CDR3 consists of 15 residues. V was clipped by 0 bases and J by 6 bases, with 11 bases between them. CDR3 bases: TGTGCCAGCAGCTTAGCGGGCTCAGGTGCCGGGGAGCTGTTTTTT. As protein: CASSLAGSGAGELFF.

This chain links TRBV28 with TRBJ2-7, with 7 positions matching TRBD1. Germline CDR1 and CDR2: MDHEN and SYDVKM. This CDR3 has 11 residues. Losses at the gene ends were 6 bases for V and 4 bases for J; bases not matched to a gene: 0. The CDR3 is CASRTGYEQYF. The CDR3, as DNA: TGTGCCAGCAGGACAGGGTACGAGCAGTACTTC.

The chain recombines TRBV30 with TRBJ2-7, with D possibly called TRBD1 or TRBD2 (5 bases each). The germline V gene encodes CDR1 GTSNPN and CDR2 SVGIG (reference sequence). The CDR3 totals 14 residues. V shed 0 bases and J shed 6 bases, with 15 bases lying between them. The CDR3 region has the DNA TGTGCCTGGAGTGTAGGGGACCTGTTAACCGAGCAGTACTTC. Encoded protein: CAWSVGDLLTEQYF.

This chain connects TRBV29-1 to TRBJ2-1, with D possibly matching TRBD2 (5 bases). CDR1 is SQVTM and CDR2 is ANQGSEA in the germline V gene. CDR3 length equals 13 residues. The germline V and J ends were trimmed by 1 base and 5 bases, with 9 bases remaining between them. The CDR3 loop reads CSVEGRVDNEQFF. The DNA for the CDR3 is TGCAGCGTTGAAGGGCGGGTCGACAATGAGCAGTTCTTC.

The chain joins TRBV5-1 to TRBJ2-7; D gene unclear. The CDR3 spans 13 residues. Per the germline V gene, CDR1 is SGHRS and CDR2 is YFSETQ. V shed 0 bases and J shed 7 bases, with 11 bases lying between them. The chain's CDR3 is CASSLAEQREQYF. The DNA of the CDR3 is TGCGCCAGCAGCTTGGCCGAGCAGAGGGAGCAGTACTTC.

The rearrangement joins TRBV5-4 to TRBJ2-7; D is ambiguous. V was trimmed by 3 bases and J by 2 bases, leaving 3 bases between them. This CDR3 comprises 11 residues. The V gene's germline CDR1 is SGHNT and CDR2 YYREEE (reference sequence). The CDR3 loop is CASSSAYEQYF. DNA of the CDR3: TGTGCCAGCAGCTCGGCCTACGAGCAGTACTTC.

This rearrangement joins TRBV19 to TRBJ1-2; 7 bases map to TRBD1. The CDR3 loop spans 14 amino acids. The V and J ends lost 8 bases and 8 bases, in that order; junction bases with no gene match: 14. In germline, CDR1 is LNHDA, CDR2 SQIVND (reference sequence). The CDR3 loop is CASRTTGQLGGYTF. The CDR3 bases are TGTGCCAGTCGGACCACGGGACAGTTGGGAGGCTACACCTTC.